This T cell receptor beta chain was recovered during a study of blood T cell repertoires in COVID-19. The V and J ends lost 1 base and 5 bases, in that order; junction bases with no gene match: 7. The CDR3 sequence is 15 residues long. In germline, CDR1 is MNHEY, CDR2 SMNVEV (reference sequence). Original data processing: Cell counts per sample came from amplifying reference gene primers. TCRdb keeps only in-frame clones here, not all; method: immunoSEQ multiplex PCR. V, J and clone size were drawn from that table, and D and trimming were deduced from the DNA. The sample has around 300,000 clones, roughly 90% seen once. The participants were between about 18 and 90 years old and came from some 23 US areas.

This TCR came from a woman aged 55 to 70 who had recovered from COVID-19. The chain is built from TRBV27 and TRBJ2-5, with 7 positions matching TRBD2. The sample taken for sequencing was PBMCs or T cells enriched from blood (not recorded which). CDR3 sequence (DNA): TGTGCCAGCAGTTTATTGGGGGGGAGTGGGGAGACCCAGTACTTC. Translated, it gives CASSLLGGSGETQYF.